Detailed here is one TCR beta chain. Time point specified: baseline, week 1 (first vaccination visit). Treatment here: pre-vaccination baseline after standard-of-care therapy. This sample stems from a study of a mutant IDH1 vaccine in newly diagnosed glioma. The wider study: Former treatment meant radiotherapy, temozolomide, or both; the majority had gotten both.

CDR1 LNHDA and CDR2 SQIVND come from the germline V gene (reference sequence). V was pared by 5 bases and J by 0 bases, with 13 bases of the junction left unmatched. The CDR3 sequence is 19 residues long. Sequencing was performed with immunoSEQ multiplex PCR; in TCRdb, only in-frame clones are kept and a portion is missing. The sample has nearly 15,000 clones, over 75% seen once. V usage is TRBV19 and J usage is TRBJ1-4; 9 positions agree with TRBD1. The sequencing here drew on PBMCs, taken from a glioma patient treated with radiotherapy, temozolomide or both. The origin of this receptor is a woman between 35 and 50 years old with glioma. Some clones in this sample may be carry-over from other donors' samples. The CDR3 coding sequence is TGTGCCAGTAGTCCCCGGGGACAGGGCTTCCTTGCAACTAATGAAAAACTGTTTTTT. Its protein is CASSPRGQGFLATNEKLFF.